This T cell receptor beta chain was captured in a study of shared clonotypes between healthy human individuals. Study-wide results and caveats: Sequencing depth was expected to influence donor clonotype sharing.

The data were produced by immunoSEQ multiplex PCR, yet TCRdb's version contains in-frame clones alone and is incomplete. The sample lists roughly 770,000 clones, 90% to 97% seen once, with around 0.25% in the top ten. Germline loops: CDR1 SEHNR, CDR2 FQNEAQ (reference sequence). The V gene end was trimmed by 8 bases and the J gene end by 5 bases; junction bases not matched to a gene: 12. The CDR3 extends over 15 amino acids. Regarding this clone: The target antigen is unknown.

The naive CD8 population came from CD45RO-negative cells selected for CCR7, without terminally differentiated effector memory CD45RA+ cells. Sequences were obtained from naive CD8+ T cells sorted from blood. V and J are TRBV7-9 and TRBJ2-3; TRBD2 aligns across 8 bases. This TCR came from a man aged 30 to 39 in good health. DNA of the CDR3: TGTGCCAGCCACCGTGTGGGACTAGAAATAGATACGCAGTATTTT. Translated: CASHRVGLEIDTQYF.